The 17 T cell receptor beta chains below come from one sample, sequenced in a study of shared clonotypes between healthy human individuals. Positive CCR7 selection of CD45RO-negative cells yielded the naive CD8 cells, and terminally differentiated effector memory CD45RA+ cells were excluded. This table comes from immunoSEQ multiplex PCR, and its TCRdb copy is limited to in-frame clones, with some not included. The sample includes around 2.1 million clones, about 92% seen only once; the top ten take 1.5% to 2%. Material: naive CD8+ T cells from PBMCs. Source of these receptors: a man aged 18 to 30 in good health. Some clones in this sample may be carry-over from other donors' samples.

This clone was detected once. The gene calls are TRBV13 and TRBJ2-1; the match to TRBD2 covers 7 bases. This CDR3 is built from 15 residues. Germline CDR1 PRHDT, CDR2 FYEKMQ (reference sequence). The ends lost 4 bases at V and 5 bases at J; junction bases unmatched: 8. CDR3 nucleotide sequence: TGTGCCAGCAGCTCCTGGACTAGGGTGCACAATGAGCAGTTCTTC. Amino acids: CASSSWTRVHNEQFF.

The chain's CDR3 is CASSYTPSGEPQHF. In nucleotides, the CDR3 is TGCGCCAGCAGTTATACCCCCTCTGGGGAGCCCCAGCATTTT. This chain connects TRBV4-1 to TRBJ1-5; D remains unclear. V dropped 6 bases and J dropped 8 bases, with 17 bases sitting between them. Germline values: CDR1 MGHRA, CDR2 YSYEKL. The CDR3 totals 14 residues.

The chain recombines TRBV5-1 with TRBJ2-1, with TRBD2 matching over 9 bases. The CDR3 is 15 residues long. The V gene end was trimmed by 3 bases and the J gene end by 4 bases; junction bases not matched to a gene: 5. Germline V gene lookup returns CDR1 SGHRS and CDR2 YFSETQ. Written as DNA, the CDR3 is TGCGCCAGCAGCTGGACTAGCGCGGGGTACAATGAGCAGTTCTTC. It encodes CASSWTSAGYNEQFF.

The CDR3, as DNA: TGTGCCAGCAGCTCACCAGGGGGCATGTACGAGCAGTACTTC. It specifies CASSSPGGMYEQYF. The chain couples TRBV5-6 to TRBJ2-7; 8 bases fit TRBD1. The V gene end was trimmed by 3 bases and the J gene end by 4 bases; junction bases not matched to a gene: 6. Germline CDR1 and CDR2: SGHDT and YYEEEE. The CDR3 is made up of 14 amino acids. Drawing the rest from reference TRBV5-6 and TRBJ2-7, the complete variable domain is DAGVTQSPTHLIKTRGQQVTLRCSPKSGHDTVSWYQQALGQGPQFIFQYYEEEERQRGNFPDRFSGHQFPNYSSELNVNALLLGDSALYLCASSSPGGMYEQYFGPGTRLTVT.

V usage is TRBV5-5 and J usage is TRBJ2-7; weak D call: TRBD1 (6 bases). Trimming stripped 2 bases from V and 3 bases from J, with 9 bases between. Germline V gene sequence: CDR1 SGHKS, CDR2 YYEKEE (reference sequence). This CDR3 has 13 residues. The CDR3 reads CASSFTGNYEQYF. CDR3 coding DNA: TGTGCCAGCAGCTTTACAGGGAACTACGAGCAGTACTTC.

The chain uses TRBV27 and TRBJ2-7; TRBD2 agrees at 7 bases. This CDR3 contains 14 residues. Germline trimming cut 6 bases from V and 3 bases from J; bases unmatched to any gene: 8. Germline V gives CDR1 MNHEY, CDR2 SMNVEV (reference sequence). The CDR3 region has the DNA TGTGCCAGCAGGGGGTCTCTAGCGGACTACGAGCAGTACTTC. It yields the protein CASRGSLADYEQYF.

CDR3 in amino acids: CASSPRRELYEQYF. The CDR3, as DNA: TGCGCCAGCAGTCCAAGGCGGGAGTTGTACGAGCAGTACTTC. The gene calls are TRBV10-2 and TRBJ2-7; 7 bases are a match to TRBD2. CDR3 length: 14 residues. CDR1 is WSHSY, CDR2 SAAADI, per germline. V shed 5 bases and J 4 bases; nucleotides not matched to a gene: 8.

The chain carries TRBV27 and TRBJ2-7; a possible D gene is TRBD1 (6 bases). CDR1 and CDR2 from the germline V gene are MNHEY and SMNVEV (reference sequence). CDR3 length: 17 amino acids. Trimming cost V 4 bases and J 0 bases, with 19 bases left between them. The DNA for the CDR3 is TGTGCCAGCAGTTCATCCCCATGGGGGCCCCACTCCTACGAGCAGTACTTC. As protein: CASSSSPWGPHSYEQYF.

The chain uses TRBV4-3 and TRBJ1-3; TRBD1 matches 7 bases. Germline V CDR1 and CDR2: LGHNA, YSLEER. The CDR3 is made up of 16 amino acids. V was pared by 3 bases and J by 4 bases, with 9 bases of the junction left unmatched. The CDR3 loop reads CASSHDTGDVGNTIYF. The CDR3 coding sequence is TGCGCCAGCAGCCACGACACAGGGGACGTCGGAAACACCATATATTTT.

CDR3 protein: CASSPHNPGSRNEQFF. Here the CDR3 DNA reads TGTGCCAGCAGCCCCCATAACCCCGGGTCCAGGAATGAGCAGTTCTTC. The rearrangement links TRBV9 to TRBJ2-1; D is ambiguous. CDR3 length equals 16 residues. The germline V and J ends were trimmed by 4 bases and 7 bases, with 21 bases remaining between them. The germline CDR1 and CDR2 sequences are SGDLS and YYNGEE.

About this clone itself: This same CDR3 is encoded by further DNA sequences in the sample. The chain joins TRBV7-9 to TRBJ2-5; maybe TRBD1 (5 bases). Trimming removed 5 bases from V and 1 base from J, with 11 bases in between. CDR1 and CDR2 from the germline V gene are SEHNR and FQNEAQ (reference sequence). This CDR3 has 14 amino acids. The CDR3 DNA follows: TGTGCCAGCAGCCCCAGGGATCGCCAAGAGACCCAGTACTTC. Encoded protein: CASSPRDRQETQYF.

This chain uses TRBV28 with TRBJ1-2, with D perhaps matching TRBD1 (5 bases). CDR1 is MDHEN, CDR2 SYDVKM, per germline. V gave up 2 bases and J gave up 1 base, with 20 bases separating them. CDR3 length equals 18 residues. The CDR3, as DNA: TGTGCCAGCAGTTTAGGATGGGCAGGGAGCCGCGATAACTATGGCTACACCTTC. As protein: CASSLGWAGSRDNYGYTF.

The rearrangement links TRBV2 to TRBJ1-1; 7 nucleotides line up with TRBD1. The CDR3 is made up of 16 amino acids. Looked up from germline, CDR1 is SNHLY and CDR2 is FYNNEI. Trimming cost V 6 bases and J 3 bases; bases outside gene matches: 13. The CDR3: CASSEDVTGSDTEAFF. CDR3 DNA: TGTGCCAGCAGCGAGGATGTGACAGGGTCGGACACTGAAGCTTTCTTT.

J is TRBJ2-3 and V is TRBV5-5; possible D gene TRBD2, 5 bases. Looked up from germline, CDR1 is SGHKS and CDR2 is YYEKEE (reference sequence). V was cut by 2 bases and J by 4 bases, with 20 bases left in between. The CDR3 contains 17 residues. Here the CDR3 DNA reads TGTGCCAGCAGCTTTTCGATCTCGGGAACGGCCCCAGATACGCAGTATTTT. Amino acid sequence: CASSFSISGTAPDTQYF. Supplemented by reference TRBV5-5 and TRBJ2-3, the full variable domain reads DAGVTQSPTHLIKTRGQQVTLRCSPISGHKSVSWYQQVLGQGPQFIFQYYEKEERGRGNFPDRFSARQFPNYSSELNVNALLLGDSALYLCASSFSISGTAPDTQYFGPGTRLTVL.

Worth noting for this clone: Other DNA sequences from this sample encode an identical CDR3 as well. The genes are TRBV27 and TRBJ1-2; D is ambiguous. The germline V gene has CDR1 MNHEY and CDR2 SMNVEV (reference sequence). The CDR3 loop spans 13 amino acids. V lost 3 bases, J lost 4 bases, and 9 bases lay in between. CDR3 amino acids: CASSFSGSYGYTF. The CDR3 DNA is TGTGCCAGCAGTTTTTCAGGTTCCTATGGCTACACCTTC.

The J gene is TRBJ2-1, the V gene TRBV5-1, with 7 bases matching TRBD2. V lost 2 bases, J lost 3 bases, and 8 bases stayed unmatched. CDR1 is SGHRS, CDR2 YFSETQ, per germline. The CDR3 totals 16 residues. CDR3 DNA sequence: TGCGCCAGCAGCTTCGAACCCGGGACTATCTACAATGAGCAGTTCTTC. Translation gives CASSFEPGTIYNEQFF.

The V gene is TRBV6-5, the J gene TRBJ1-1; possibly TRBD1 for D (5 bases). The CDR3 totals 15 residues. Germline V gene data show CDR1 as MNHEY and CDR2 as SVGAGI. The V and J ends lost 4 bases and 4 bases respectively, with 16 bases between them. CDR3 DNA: TGTGCCAGCAGTTCCCAGGGCCCTCGGGCCACTGAAGCTTTCTTT. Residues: CASSSQGPRATEAFF.